The clone carrying this TCR beta chain is a singleton in its sample. The record originates from a study of blood T cell repertoires in COVID-19. Study-wide background: Some COVID-19 samples were acute and others convalescent; all came from the United States, Italy and Spain. In each case, the material was cDNA or gDNA derived from T cells, B-cell-depleted T cells, or PBMCs.

The CDR3 loop spans 16 amino acids. V lost 2 bases and J lost 2, with 13 bases in between. Germline lookup yields CDR1 SGHNT and CDR2 YENEEA. In the original processing: Reference gene primer amplification in the assay estimated nucleated cell counts. Libraries were prepared by immunoSEQ multiplex PCR; TCRdb keeps only in-frame clonotypes and omits some of them. V, J and clone size are those of that table, while D and trimming were read from the DNA. The table shows roughly 350,000 clones, with around 84% occurring only once. This receptor was obtained from a young woman with acute or convalescent COVID-19. The V gene is TRBV11-3, the J gene TRBJ2-1; D might be TRBD1 (7 bases). Sequencing used peripheral blood. This CDR3 reads CASSLNRGGTYNEQFF. The CDR3 bases are TGTGCCAGCAGCTTAAACAGGGGCGGGACCTACAATGAGCAGTTCTTC.